The source of this T cell receptor beta chain is a study of OX40 agonist ivuxolimab in advanced cancers. Study information: An agonistic human IgG2 monoclonal antibody against OX40 (CD134) was given. Therapy given before enrollment (anti-PD-1, anti-PD-L1 or anti-CTLA-4) was allowed, and around 41% had some.

Whole-study results and caveats: Relative to CD4+ cells, CD8+ T cells on average had more expanded clones.

Libraries were prepared by immunoSEQ multiplex PCR; TCRdb keeps only in-frame clonotypes and omits some of them. The sample consists of some 150,000 clones, roughly 91% of them appearing once. This clone is a singleton in its sample. Antigen: not known. The CDR3 runs 15 residues. The germline gives CDR1 SGHTA, CDR2 FQGNSA. V lost 3 bases to trimming and J lost 2 bases; unmatched junction nucleotides: 5. Sequencing was performed on CD4+ or CD8+ T cells sorted from blood, taken in a trial of the OX40 agonist ivuxolimab. The V gene is TRBV7-2, the J gene TRBJ2-7; 9 bases align to TRBD1. The clonotype was recovered from an adult with an advanced solid tumor such as melanoma, head and neck, liver or kidney cancer. In DNA, the CDR3 is TGTGCCAGCAGCTTTCTCGGACAGGGGCCCTACGAGCAGTACTTC. This gives the protein CASSFLGQGPYEQYF.